This T cell receptor beta chain was captured by sequencing in a study of STAT5B mutations in CD4+ large granular lymphocyte leukemia. The study's findings and limits: Compared with healthy controls (2/35), patient top clones favored TRBV06 (8/27). CD4-sorted patient repertoires seemed more clonal than healthy CD4+ repertoires.

The assay was run at survey level. Source study methods: A productive frequency of 2.59 x 10-5 was the lowest detectable. Produced via immunoSEQ multiplex PCR; TCRdb's table is partial and in-frame only. V and J calls and clone size are given by that table; D and trimming were obtained from the DNA. The data show about 38,000 clones, approximately 85% seen once. A note on this clone: The antigen is not known.

Germline V gene lookup returns CDR1 SEHNR and CDR2 FQNEAQ (reference sequence). This CDR3 has 14 residues. Trimming pared 2 bases from V and 5 bases from J, leaving 12 bases between. The chain has TRBV7-9 and TRBJ1-2, with a tentative D call TRBD1 (5 bases). The source is a human donor in good health. Sequencing was performed on CD4+ T cells from blood buffy coats. The DNA for the CDR3 is TGTGCCAGCAGCTTATCCGGGGACTCATATGGCTACACCTTC. As protein: CASSLSGDSYGYTF. Full variable domain (remainder filled in from reference TRBV7-9 and TRBJ1-2): DTGVSQNPRHKITKRGQNVTFRCDPISEHNRLYWYRQTLGQGPEFLTYFQNEAQLEKSRLLSDRFSAERPKGSFSTLEIQRTEQGDSAMYLCASSLSGDSYGYTFGSGTRLTVV.